The 20 T cell receptor beta chains in this list originate from one sample, sequenced in a study of blood T cell repertoires in COVID-19. TCRdb's table, derived via immunoSEQ multiplex PCR, lists solely in-frame clones and lacks some. Among about 200,000 clones listed, around 86% were seen once. What was sequenced was PBMCs or T cells enriched from blood (not recorded which). Receptors originate from a woman between 40 and 55 years old in a cohort exposed to, infected with or recovered from COVID-19 (not recorded which).

The chain employs TRBV27 and TRBJ2-5, with 7 bases that match TRBD2. With 4 bases clipped from V and 5 bases from J, the junction kept 10 bases outside the gene matches. Germline loops: CDR1 MNHEY, CDR2 SMNVEV (reference sequence). CDR3 size: 15 residues. Written as DNA, the CDR3 is TGTGCCAGCAGTTCGGGGGGAGCGGGTTGGGAGACCCAGTACTTC. The encoded protein is CASSSGGAGWETQYF.

This chain joins TRBV19 and TRBJ1-5; 8 nucleotides match TRBD1. This CDR3 spans 13 amino acids. Trimming cost V 7 bases and J 6 bases; bases outside gene matches: 5. Germline CDR1 reads LNHDA; CDR2 reads SQIVND (reference sequence). The chain's CDR3 is CASTQQGVQPQHF. CDR3 bases: TGTGCCAGTACCCAACAGGGGGTTCAGCCCCAGCATTTT.

J is TRBJ1-5 and V is TRBV4-1, with 7 bases identical to TRBD1. The CDR3 extends over 13 amino acids. The germline CDR1 and CDR2 sequences are MGHRA and YSYEKL. V lost 4 bases, J lost 4 bases, and 1 base stayed unmatched. As DNA, the CDR3 is TGCGCCAGCAGCCTGACAGGGAATCAGCCCCAGCATTTT. It encodes CASSLTGNQPQHF.

This sequence joins TRBV27 and TRBJ2-4; no clear D gene. From germline, CDR1 is MNHEY and CDR2 SMNVEV (reference sequence). V was clipped by 3 bases and J by 1 base, with 4 bases between them. This CDR3 region has 13 residues. DNA for the CDR3: TGTGCCAGCAGTTTTGAGGCCAAAAACATTCAGTACTTC. Translated, it gives CASSFEAKNIQYF.

The chain couples TRBV5-1 to TRBJ1-5; TRBD1 matches 9 bases. Losses at the gene ends were 5 bases for V and 3 bases for J; bases not matched to a gene: 6. The CDR3 runs to 15 residues. Germline V gene lookup returns CDR1 SGHRS and CDR2 YFSETQ. The DNA for the CDR3 is TGCGCCAGCAGTCCGGGACAGGGCTCCAATCAGCCCCAGCATTTT. It encodes CASSPGQGSNQPQHF.

The chain recombines TRBV5-1 with TRBJ2-7; TRBD2 aligns across 13 bases. This CDR3 spans 15 amino acids. The germline V gene encodes CDR1 SGHRS and CDR2 YFSETQ. V dropped 4 bases and J dropped 7; count of bases not matched to a gene: 8. Here the CDR3 DNA reads TGCGCCAGCAGCCAAACTAGCGGGAGGGCCGGGGAGCAGTACTTC. It codes for CASSQTSGRAGEQYF.

This rearrangement joins TRBV6-5 to TRBJ1-5, with D tentatively TRBD1 (6 bases). The germline V gene has CDR1 MNHEY and CDR2 SVGAGI. The CDR3 contains 14 residues. Trimming stripped 5 bases from V and 3 bases from J, with 11 bases between. CDR3 DNA sequence: TGTGCCAGCAGTCCGGACAGAATCAATCAGCCCCAGCATTTT. It yields the protein CASSPDRINQPQHF.

The chain carries TRBV7-8 and TRBJ2-7, with D possibly TRBD2 on 6 matching bases. CDR1 is SGHVS and CDR2 is FQNEAQ in the germline V gene. This CDR3 spans 15 amino acids. V was trimmed by 5 bases and J by 3 bases, leaving 17 bases between them. The CDR3 reads CASSRSRENLYEQYF. CDR3 DNA: TGTGCCAGCAGCCGATCTCGGGAGAACCTCTACGAGCAGTACTTC.

This chain links TRBV7-9 with TRBJ2-1, with a tentative D call TRBD2 (5 bases). Trimming left V 0 bases short and J 2 bases short, with 14 bases between. Germline lookup yields CDR1 SEHNR and CDR2 FQNEAQ (reference sequence). This CDR3 comprises 17 residues. In DNA, the CDR3 is TGTGCCAGCAGCTTAGCGTTAGCCGTAGCGCCCTACAATGAGCAGTTCTTC. Its protein product is CASSLALAVAPYNEQFF.

This chain uses TRBV29-1 with TRBJ1-1, with TRBD1 matching 7 bases. Germline CDR1 and CDR2: SQVTM and ANQGSEA. The length of the CDR3 is 15 residues. The junction had 13 bases not matched to a gene; V was cut back by 6 bases and J by 3 bases. The CDR3: CSVVPRGYRDTEAFF. The DNA for the CDR3 is TGCAGCGTGGTTCCCAGGGGGTACAGGGACACTGAAGCTTTCTTT.

This chain links TRBV29-1 with TRBJ2-7, with 7 bases matching TRBD2. The CDR3 is 14 residues long. Trimming removed 4 bases from V and 0 bases from J; junction bases left unmatched: 6. Germline CDR1 and CDR2: SQVTM and ANQGSEA. CDR3 DNA sequence: TGCAGCGTTGCGGGATGGGGGGGCTCCTACGAGCAGTACTTC. It encodes CSVAGWGGSYEQYF.

This chain connects TRBV5-4 to TRBJ1-2, with D tentatively TRBD1 (5 bases). Germline V gene data show CDR1 as SGHNT and CDR2 as YYREEE (reference sequence). The CDR3 is made up of 15 amino acids. The V gene lost 5 bases and the J gene lost 8 bases, with 22 bases spanning the gap. CDR3 region: CASSFGLGDFSGYTF. CDR3 DNA: TGTGCCAGCAGTTTTGGACTCGGGGACTTCTCCGGCTACACCTTC.

CDR3 nucleotides: TGCGCCAGCAGCTCTGGCGGGGGGGCCTCCAATGAGCAGTTCTTC. It is translated as CASSSGGGASNEQFF. This rearrangement joins TRBV5-1 to TRBJ2-1, with TRBD2 identical over 9 bases. Per the germline V gene, CDR1 is SGHRS and CDR2 is YFSETQ. The CDR3 runs to 15 residues. The junction had 7 bases not matched to a gene; V was cut back by 3 bases and J by 6 bases.

The chain recombines TRBV18 with TRBJ1-2, with 7 nucleotides matching TRBD1. CDR3 length equals 13 residues. Per the germline V gene, CDR1 is KGHSH and CDR2 is LQKENI. The trim removed 3 bases at V and 8 bases at J, leaving 6 bases unmatched. This chain's CDR3 is CASSPRQGDGYTF. CDR3 bases: TGTGCCAGCTCACCCCGGCAGGGGGACGGCTACACCTTC.

J is TRBJ1-2 and V is TRBV27; D gene ambiguous. The CDR3 length is 13 residues. Trimming pared 6 bases from V and 5 bases from J, leaving 13 bases between. Germline loops: CDR1 MNHEY, CDR2 SMNVEV (reference sequence). CDR3 in amino acids: CASSPTKRYGYTF. The CDR3 DNA reads TGTGCCAGCAGCCCCACCAAGAGGTATGGCTACACCTTC.

The CDR3 DNA reads as TGCGCCAGCAGCTCGCCCGGACTAGCGGATCAAGAGACCCAGTACTTC. Encoded protein: CASSSPGLADQETQYF. The V call is TRBV5-1, the J call TRBJ2-5; 10 bases map to TRBD2. J gave up 2 bases and V 3 bases, and 7 bases lay outside the gene matches. Looked up from germline, CDR1 is SGHRS and CDR2 is YFSETQ. CDR3 length: 16 amino acids.

This rearrangement joins TRBV2 to TRBJ2-3; a possible D gene is TRBD2 (6 bases). Germline V CDR1 and CDR2: SNHLY, FYNNEI. The CDR3 length is 16 residues. Trimming removed 2 bases from V and 2 bases from J, with 14 bases in between. In DNA form, the CDR3 reads TGTGCCAGCAGTGAATTCCGCGGGGCTTACACAGATACGCAGTATTTT. Its translation: CASSEFRGAYTDTQYF.

The CDR3 here is CASTQGVGTEAFF. In DNA, the CDR3 is TGTGCCAGCACCCAGGGCGTCGGCACTGAAGCTTTCTTT. This chain links TRBV9 with TRBJ1-1, with a tentative D call TRBD1 (5 bases). Germline lookup yields CDR1 SGDLS and CDR2 YYNGEE. This CDR3 contains 13 residues. V lost 6 bases and J 4 bases, leaving 13 bases between the germline ends.

The rearrangement joins TRBV7-2 to TRBJ2-7; possible D gene TRBD2, 5 bases. V lost 5 bases and J 1 base, leaving 18 bases between the germline ends. This CDR3 contains 16 residues. Germline V lookup: CDR1 SGHTA, CDR2 FQGNSA. CDR3 sequence (DNA): TGTGCCAGCAGCCCCAGTAACACTAGGGCGTCCTACGAGCAGTACTTC. Protein sequence: CASSPSNTRASYEQYF.

This clone has just a few counts. The V and J genes are TRBV12-3 or TRBV12-4 and TRBJ2-4; D perhaps matches TRBD1 (7 bases). The V gene lost 7 bases and the J gene lost 9 bases, with 13 bases spanning the gap. The CDR3 spans 12 residues. This CDR3 is CASTAGGGIQYF. In nucleotides, the CDR3 is TGTGCCAGCACCGCAGGGGGAGGCATTCAGTACTTC.